A selection of T cell receptor beta chains follows, all from one sample in a study of blood T cell repertoires in COVID-19. Here immunoSEQ multiplex PCR was the method, and the copy in TCRdb shows in-frame clones only, minus some. The repertoire holds under 110,000 clones, with about 82% as singletons. The sample taken for sequencing was peripheral blood. The receptor set was obtained from a man older than 75 with COVID-19, enrolled during active disease. The conserved cysteine and the conserved F or W are not part of the CDR3 here.

j_gene: TRBJ2-3; v_gene: TRBV29-1; CDR3aa: SAGTVSPDTQY
j_gene: TRBJ2-1; v_gene: TRBV6-2/TRBV6-3; CDR3aa: ASSRGQAPNEQF
j_gene: TRBJ2-7; v_gene: TRBV27; CDR3aa: ASSSQAGGRHEQY
j_gene: TRBJ2-7; v_gene: TRBV20-1; CDR3aa: SARDYGLQY
j_gene: TRBJ2-5; v_gene: TRBV18; CDR3aa: ASSPGYVGAQETQY
j_gene: TRBJ2-5; v_gene: TRBV7-2; CDR3aa: ASSLDRGETQY
j_gene: TRBJ2-5; v_gene: TRBV27; CDR3aa: ASWSRPGGETQY
j_gene: TRBJ1-2; v_gene: TRBV4-2; CDR3aa: ASSRGENTRYGYT
j_gene: TRBJ1-2; v_gene: TRBV5-1; CDR3aa: ASSLRADSLLNYGYT
j_gene: TRBJ1-2; v_gene: TRBV3-1/TRBV3-2; CDR3aa: ASRRTGGNYGYT
j_gene: TRBJ2-3; v_gene: TRBV2; CDR3aa: ASSEVAGVKY
j_gene: TRBJ2-7; v_gene: TRBV2; CDR3aa: ASSEGGGEVYEQY
j_gene: TRBJ2-7; v_gene: TRBV9; CDR3aa: ASSVGSAELSYEQY
j_gene: TRBJ1-5; v_gene: TRBV11-2; CDR3aa: ASSLGDSSIATQH
j_gene: TRBJ2-7; v_gene: TRBV27; CDR3aa: ASSLSTGDRAYEQY
j_gene: TRBJ2-7; v_gene: TRBV6-2/TRBV6-3; CDR3aa: ASSHNRVSGTASYEQY
j_gene: TRBJ2-6; v_gene: TRBV9; CDR3aa: ASSGGGHSLSGANVLT
j_gene: TRBJ1-6; v_gene: TRBV5-4; CDR3aa: ASSPTGNSPLH
j_gene: TRBJ1-1; v_gene: TRBV5-1; CDR3aa: ASSEQGGNTEAF
j_gene: TRBJ2-2; v_gene: TRBV23-1; CDR3aa: ASSQSKLAGGITGELF
j_gene: TRBJ2-1; v_gene: TRBV7-9; CDR3aa: ASSSTWLAGDEQF
j_gene: TRBJ1-2; v_gene: TRBV7-9; CDR3aa: ASSLDRDRGVNGYT
j_gene: TRBJ2-2; v_gene: TRBV5-8; CDR3aa: ASSLAWEGGPQDTGELF
j_gene: TRBJ2-3; v_gene: TRBV28; CDR3aa: ASSSRTSGSLADTQY
j_gene: TRBJ2-3; v_gene: TRBV9; CDR3aa: ASSVGATSTDTQY
j_gene: TRBJ2-5; v_gene: TRBV7-3; CDR3aa: ASSSGDGQETQY
j_gene: TRBJ2-5; v_gene: TRBV9; CDR3aa: ASTNPRAGETQY
j_gene: TRBJ2-3; v_gene: TRBV6-2/TRBV6-3; CDR3aa: ASSPPGSGSYTQY
j_gene: TRBJ2-1; v_gene: TRBV2; CDR3aa: ASSEDGRAFDEQF
j_gene: TRBJ1-5; v_gene: TRBV4-1; CDR3aa: ASSQFGTASNQPQH
j_gene: TRBJ1-1; v_gene: TRBV23-1; CDR3aa: ARSKQGQETEAF
j_gene: TRBJ2-1; v_gene: TRBV18; CDR3aa: ASSPLAGIDNEQF
j_gene: TRBJ1-1; v_gene: TRBV5-6; CDR3aa: ASSSGNRPAEAF
j_gene: TRBJ1-4; v_gene: TRBV9; CDR3aa: ASSGKEVGGYEKLF
j_gene: TRBJ1-2; v_gene: TRBV7-8; CDR3aa: ASSFGRGLGYT
j_gene: TRBJ2-5; v_gene: TRBV9; CDR3aa: ASSVTSGRGGTQY
j_gene: TRBJ1-5; v_gene: TRBV10-3; CDR3aa: AISESGEDQPQH
j_gene: TRBJ2-7; v_gene: TRBV12-3/TRBV12-4; CDR3aa: ASSFSGRYEQY
j_gene: TRBJ2-1; v_gene: TRBV9; CDR3aa: ASSAIPMGGTSYNEQF
j_gene: TRBJ2-7; v_gene: TRBV19; CDR3aa: ASSPSGSGYEQY
j_gene: TRBJ2-5; v_gene: TRBV25-1; CDR3aa: ASSLLDAQRETQY
j_gene: TRBJ1-2; v_gene: TRBV19; CDR3aa: ASSITGAHYGYT
j_gene: TRBJ2-2; v_gene: TRBV5-1; CDR3aa: ASSAQGANGELF
j_gene: TRBJ2-7; v_gene: TRBV6-2/TRBV6-3; CDR3aa: ASSYPHRFAYEQY
j_gene: TRBJ1-1; v_gene: TRBV7-9; CDR3aa: ASSDRDRVAVGTEAF
j_gene: TRBJ1-2; v_gene: TRBV14; CDR3aa: ASSRGQGHGYT
j_gene: TRBJ2-7; v_gene: TRBV27; CDR3aa: ASSQRRDRGPYEQY
j_gene: TRBJ1-5; v_gene: TRBV4-2; CDR3aa: ASSPFDRGQNQPQH
j_gene: TRBJ2-5; v_gene: TRBV9; CDR3aa: ASSLETGTPTQY
j_gene: TRBJ1-6; v_gene: TRBV7-2; CDR3aa: ASSLEQGNSPLH
j_gene: TRBJ2-1; v_gene: TRBV7-3; CDR3aa: ASSLTEREGMF
j_gene: TRBJ2-1; v_gene: TRBV5-1; CDR3aa: ASSLGQGPHNEQF